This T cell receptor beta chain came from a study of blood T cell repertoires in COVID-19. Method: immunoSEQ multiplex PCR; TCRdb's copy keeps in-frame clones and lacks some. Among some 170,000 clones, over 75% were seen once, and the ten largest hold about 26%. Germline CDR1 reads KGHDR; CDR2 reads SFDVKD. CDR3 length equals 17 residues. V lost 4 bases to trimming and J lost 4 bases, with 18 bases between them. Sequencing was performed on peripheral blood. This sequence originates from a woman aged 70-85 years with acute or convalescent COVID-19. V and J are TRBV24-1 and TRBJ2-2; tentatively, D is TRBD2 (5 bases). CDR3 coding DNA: TGTGCCACCAGTGACTCAATACGGGTACGGGGCACCGGGGAGCTGTTTTTT. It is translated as CATSDSIRVRGTGELFF.